This passage covers 19 T cell receptor beta chains from one sample sequenced in a study of OX40 agonist ivuxolimab in advanced cancers. Generated by immunoSEQ multiplex PCR, the TCRdb table keeps only in-frame clones and is missing some. The sample has roughly 11,000 clones; roughly 80% are singletons. Sequencing was performed on CD4+ or CD8+ T cells sorted from blood, taken in a trial of the OX40 agonist ivuxolimab. Receptors originate from an adult with an advanced solid tumor such as melanoma, head and neck, liver or kidney cancer.

The gene calls are TRBV9 and TRBJ2-2; D gene uncertain. The CDR3 length is 12 residues. The germline CDR1 and CDR2 sequences are SGDLS and YYNGEE. V dropped 4 bases and J dropped 4 bases, with 5 bases sitting between them. DNA of the CDR3: TGTGCCAGCAGCCCGGGCACCGGGGAGCTGTTTTTT. It is translated as CASSPGTGELFF.

Only a few counts were recorded for this clone. J is TRBJ1-5 and V is TRBV6-5, with D unresolved. Trimming shortened V by 4 bases and J by 5 bases, and 12 bases separated the two germline ends. Germline CDR1 reads MNHEY; CDR2 reads SVGAGI. The CDR3 is 14 amino acids. The CDR3 bases are TGTGCCAGCAGTTTGGGTCAAGGGTATCAGCCCCAGCATTTT. Its translation is CASSLGQGYQPQHF.

This chain uses TRBV7-8 with TRBJ2-1; 7 nucleotides agree with TRBD2. V lost 1 base and J lost 2; bases outside the gene matches: 5. This CDR3 is 16 amino acids long. Germline-derived CDR1 and CDR2 are SGHVS and FQNEAQ. In DNA, the CDR3 is TGTGCCAGCAGCTTAGGGCTAGCGGTCCCCTACAATGAGCAGTTCTTC. Protein: CASSLGLAVPYNEQFF.

The gene calls are TRBV9 and TRBJ2-1; possibly TRBD1 for D (6 bases). The CDR3 is made up of 15 amino acids. Trimming left V 0 bases short and J 5 bases short, with 12 bases between. CDR1 is SGDLS and CDR2 is YYNGEE in the germline V gene. The CDR3 region is CASSVEGTPDNEQFF. The CDR3 DNA follows: TGTGCCAGCAGCGTAGAAGGGACACCGGACAATGAGCAGTTCTTC. Combining the CDR3 with reference TRBV9 and TRBJ2-1 gives the whole variable domain DSGVTQTPKHLITATGQRVTLRCSPRSGDLSVYWYQQSLDQGLQFLIQYYNGEERAKGNILERFSAQQFPDLHSELNLSSLELGDSALYFCASSVEGTPDNEQFFGPGTRLTVL.

This rearrangement joins TRBV13 to TRBJ2-1, with 9 bases that match TRBD2. This CDR3 has 15 amino acids. Germline V CDR1 and CDR2: PRHDT, FYEKMQ (reference sequence). The ends lost 8 bases at V and 3 bases at J; junction bases unmatched: 8. The CDR3 sequence is CASRGGGGRYNEQFF. DNA of the CDR3: TGTGCCAGCCGCGGGGGGGGAGGTCGCTACAATGAGCAGTTCTTC.

This clone was detected a few times. The DNA for the CDR3 is TGTGCCTGGAGTGTCGGGACGGCCTACAATGAGCAGTTCTTC. Translated, it gives CAWSVGTAYNEQFF. The J gene is TRBJ2-1, the V gene TRBV30; D possibly uses TRBD1 or TRBD2 (5 bases each). Germline assignment: CDR1 GTSNPN and CDR2 SVGIG (reference sequence). This CDR3 has 14 amino acids. With 0 bases removed from V and 2 bases from J, the gap between germline ends came to 8 bases.

This rearrangement joins TRBV19 to TRBJ1-6; D remains unclear. There are 14 residues in the CDR3. In germline, CDR1 is LNHDA, CDR2 SQIVND (reference sequence). Trimming removed 2 bases from V and 8 bases from J, with 10 bases in between. The CDR3 here is CASSIQASDSPLHF. The CDR3 DNA is TGTGCCAGTAGTATACAGGCCTCGGATTCACCCCTCCACTTT.

The rearrangement links TRBV7-7 to TRBJ2-1; the D is unclear. The CDR3 length is 15 residues. Trimming stripped 2 bases from V and 1 base from J, with 9 bases between. Looked up from germline, CDR1 is SSHAT and CDR2 is FNYEAQ (reference sequence). The DNA for the CDR3 is TGTGCCAGCAGCTTAAGGTCAGAATCCTACAATGAGCAGTTCTTC. It translates to CASSLRSESYNEQFF. The full variable domain, rest sourced from reference TRBV7-7 and TRBJ2-1, is GAGVSQSPRYKVTKRGQDVTLRCDPISSHATLYWYQQALGQGPEFLTYFNYEAQPDKSGLPSDRFSAERPEGSISTLTIQRTEQRDSAMYRCASSLRSESYNEQFFGPGTRLTVL.

CDR3 DNA: TGTGCCAGCAGCTTAGTGGGACCCAATTCACCCCTCCACTTT. This encodes CASSLVGPNSPLHF. The rearrangement links TRBV7-2 to TRBJ1-6; D is perhaps TRBD1 (5 bases). The germline V gene has CDR1 SGHTA and CDR2 FQGNSA. The V gene lost 1 base and the J gene lost 7 bases, with 8 bases spanning the gap. The CDR3 length is 14 residues.

The chain joins TRBV7-8 to TRBJ2-6; a possible D gene is TRBD1 (6 bases). Trimming cost V 1 base and J 0 bases, with 7 bases left between them. This CDR3 spans 16 amino acids. The germline gives CDR1 SGHVS, CDR2 FQNEAQ. CDR3 coding DNA: TGTGCCAGCAGCTTAGTAGGGGGCTCTGGGGCCAACGTCCTGACTTTC. This encodes CASSLVGGSGANVLTF.

The J gene is TRBJ2-7, the V gene TRBV5-6; TRBD2 is a possible D gene (5 bases). V was pared by 0 bases and J by 0 bases, with 7 bases between. CDR1 SGHDT and CDR2 YYEEEE come from the germline V gene. The CDR3 runs 14 residues. The CDR3 DNA reads as TGTGCCAGCAGCTTGGCGGGGAACTCCTACGAGCAGTACGTC. Translation gives CASSLAGNSYEQYV.

The chain has TRBV4-1 and TRBJ1-1; D is perhaps TRBD1 (6 bases). CDR1 is MGHRA, CDR2 YSYEKL, per germline. The CDR3 has 15 amino acids. Trimming pared 0 bases from V and 4 bases from J, leaving 12 bases between. The CDR3 here is CASSQESKGVTEAFF. The CDR3 DNA sequence: TGCGCCAGCAGCCAAGAAAGCAAGGGGGTCACTGAAGCTTTCTTT.

CDR3 DNA sequence: TGTGCCAGCAGTTTTCGGGGACGGGGAAACACCATATATTTT. This gives the protein CASSFRGRGNTIYF. V is TRBV6-4 and J is TRBJ1-3, with a possible D match to TRBD1 (5 bases). V was clipped by 5 bases and J by 4 bases, with 12 bases between them. The CDR3 spans 14 residues. Germline lookup yields CDR1 MRHNA and CDR2 SNTAGT.

The chain has TRBV28 and TRBJ1-3; D remains ambiguous. Trimming left V 3 bases short and J 4 bases short, with 10 bases between. The CDR3 runs to 14 residues. In germline, CDR1 is MDHEN, CDR2 SYDVKM. CDR3 nucleotide sequence: TGTGCCAGCAGTTTTCGGGGAGGGGGAAACACCATATATTTT. Its protein is CASSFRGGGNTIYF.

This chain connects TRBV4-3 to TRBJ1-1; D is unclear. The CDR3 has 16 residues. Trimming took 1 base from V and 6 from J, leaving 18 bases between them. Per the germline V gene, CDR1 is LGHNA and CDR2 is YSLEER. CDR3 residues: CASSQGWRQDKSEAFF. In DNA, the CDR3 is TGCGCCAGCAGCCAAGGTTGGAGGCAGGATAAGTCTGAAGCTTTCTTT.

V is TRBV25-1 and J is TRBJ2-1, with D perhaps TRBD1 (5 bases). The CDR3 loop spans 12 amino acids. Trimming stripped 5 bases from V and 8 bases from J, with 10 bases between. Germline V gives CDR1 MGHDK, CDR2 SYGVNS. CDR3 protein: CASSMTVDEQFF. Here the CDR3 DNA reads TGTGCCAGCAGTATGACAGTCGATGAGCAGTTCTTC.

Only one count was recorded for this clone. The J gene is TRBJ2-4, the V gene TRBV10-1; TRBD1 is a possible D gene (5 bases). This CDR3 has 15 amino acids. Germline CDR1 WNHNN, CDR2 SYGVQD (reference sequence). The CDR3 is CGKGDSPLAKNIQYF. DNA of the CDR3: TGCGGGAAAGGGGATTCACCCCTAGCCAAAAACATTCAGTACTTC.

The chain links TRBV30 to TRBJ2-7; 8 bases map to TRBD2. CDR1 and CDR2 (germline): GTSNPN, SVGIG (reference sequence). V was clipped by 2 bases and J by 8 bases; unmatched bases: 8. CDR3 size: 13 residues. CDR3 region: CAWSSPGLGQQYV. CDR3 DNA: TGTGCCTGGAGTTCCCCGGGACTAGGGCAGCAGTACGTC.

The chain uses TRBV7-9 and TRBJ2-1, with D possibly being TRBD2 (6 bases). V was shortened by 0 bases and J by 3 bases, with 15 bases between the two germline ends. The germline gives CDR1 SEHNR, CDR2 FQNEAQ (reference sequence). This CDR3 spans 17 amino acids. CDR3 sequence (DNA): TGTGCCAGCAGCTTAGCGCTGAGCCGGGAGAGCTACAATGAGCAGTTCTTC. It specifies CASSLALSRESYNEQFF.